The 25 T cell receptor beta chains in this list originate from one sample, sequenced in a study of blood T cell repertoires in COVID-19. Sequencing was performed with immunoSEQ multiplex PCR; in TCRdb, only in-frame clones are kept and a portion is missing. The repertoire holds over 250,000 clones, approximately 91% seen once, with approximately 2.1% in the top ten. Sequencing used peripheral blood. Every receptor here comes from a woman in her twenties or thirties with COVID-19, enrolled during active disease.

The J gene is TRBJ1-4, the V gene TRBV5-1, with TRBD1 matching 11 bases. The CDR3 is 15 residues long. Looked up from germline, CDR1 is SGHRS and CDR2 is YFSETQ. Trimming took 4 bases from V and 7 from J; bases not matched to a gene: 6. CDR3 DNA sequence: TGCGCCAGCAGCCAAGGACAGGGGGCTACTGAAAAACTGTTTTTT. It yields the protein CASSQGQGATEKLFF. The full variable domain, in which reference TRBV5-1 and TRBJ1-4 provide the parts outside the CDR3, is KAGVTQTPRYLIKTRGQQVTLSCSPISGHRSVSWYQQTPGQGLQFLFEYFSETQRNKGNFPGRFSGRQFSNSRSEMNVSTLELGDSALYLCASSQGQGATEKLFFGSGTQLSVL.

The V and J genes are TRBV4-2 and TRBJ2-3, with 13 bases fitting TRBD2. The CDR3 is 17 residues long. Germline trimming cut 4 bases from V and 2 bases from J; bases unmatched to any gene: 6. Germline V lookup: CDR1 LGHNA, CDR2 YNFKEQ. The CDR3 coding sequence is TGTGCCAGCAGCCCCTTGACTAGCGGGGGGTACACAGATACGCAGTATTTT. This encodes CASSPLTSGGYTDTQYF.

This rearrangement joins TRBV30 to TRBJ1-4, with D tentatively TRBD1 (6 bases). The CDR3 has 14 amino acids. Trimming pared 4 bases from V and 7 bases from J, leaving 16 bases between. Germline loops: CDR1 GTSNPN, CDR2 SVGIG (reference sequence). CDR3 DNA sequence: TGTGCCTGGACTAAGCGGGACACGGTTGAAAAACTGTTTTTT. Its translation: CAWTKRDTVEKLFF.

This clone was observed a single time. The chain links TRBV7-6 to TRBJ2-7; D gene uncertain. This CDR3 has 15 residues. Germline V gene sequence: CDR1 SGHVS, CDR2 FNYEAQ. V lost 0 bases and J 1 base, leaving 10 bases between the germline ends. CDR3 region: CASSLAYSASYEQYF. DNA of the CDR3: TGTGCCAGCAGCTTAGCATACAGTGCATCCTACGAGCAGTACTTC.

This clone was seen once. The chain employs TRBV5-1 and TRBJ2-7; 11 bases map to TRBD2. Germline loops: CDR1 SGHRS, CDR2 YFSETQ. The CDR3 has 17 amino acids. The V gene end was trimmed by 4 bases and the J gene end by 4 bases; junction bases not matched to a gene: 13. The CDR3 DNA sequence: TGCGCCAGCAGCGAAAGCTTCTTAGCGGGAGGGTCATACGAGCAGTACTTC. Its translation: CASSESFLAGGSYEQYF.

The genes are TRBV6-1 and TRBJ2-7; D unresolved. CDR3 length equals 14 residues. Germline loops: CDR1 MNHNS, CDR2 SASEGT. Between the trimmed V and J ends, which lost 0 bases and 3 bases, there was a span of 9 bases. CDR3 residues: CASSEATAYYEQYF. The CDR3 region has the DNA TGTGCCAGCAGTGAAGCCACAGCCTACTACGAGCAGTACTTC.

The CDR3 nucleotides read TGCAGCGTTCGGACTAGCGGAGGCTACAATGAGCAGTTCTTC. Encoded protein: CSVRTSGGYNEQFF. The genes are TRBV29-1 and TRBJ2-1; TRBD2 aligns across 10 bases. CDR1 is SQVTM, CDR2 ANQGSEA, per germline. The ends lost 5 bases at V and 3 bases at J; junction bases unmatched: 4. The CDR3 contains 14 residues.

The chain joins TRBV2 to TRBJ1-4; 8 nucleotides match TRBD1. V was clipped by 2 bases and J by 15 bases; unmatched bases: 8. The CDR3 totals 13 residues. Germline-derived CDR1 and CDR2 are SNHLY and FYNNEI. The CDR3 nucleotides read TGTGCCAGCAGTGAACCTGGACAGGGAAGGTTGTTTTTT. Translating it yields CASSEPGQGRLFF.

CDR3 coding DNA: TGCAGCGTTGCCCCTCTAGGAGGGCCCTACGAGCAGTACTTC. Protein sequence: CSVAPLGGPYEQYF. The rearrangement uses TRBV29-1 and TRBJ2-7, with D perhaps TRBD2 (6 bases). Germline CDR1 reads SQVTM; CDR2 reads ANQGSEA. The germline V and J ends were trimmed by 4 bases and 2 bases, with 15 bases remaining between them. This CDR3 has 14 residues.

J is TRBJ1-2 and V is TRBV10-1, with a weak D call TRBD1 (6 bases). The CDR3 has 14 residues. The V gene's germline CDR1 is WNHNN and CDR2 SYGVQD (reference sequence). Deletions cut 11 bases from V and 9 bases from J, with 25 bases between. This CDR3 is CAQKGGGRPWCYTF. The CDR3 DNA sequence: TGCGCCCAAAAAGGGGGGGGCCGACCCTGGTGCTACACCTTC.

In this sample, this clone turned up once. The rearrangement links TRBV4-1 to TRBJ2-3; 7 nucleotides align to TRBD2. V trimming: 1 base; J trimming: 4 bases; junction bases outside the gene matches: 5. Germline values: CDR1 MGHRA, CDR2 YSYEKL. This CDR3 has 15 amino acids. The CDR3 here is CASSQGGGSPDTQYF. Here the CDR3 DNA reads TGCGCCAGCAGCCAAGGGGGCGGGAGCCCAGATACGCAGTATTTT.

The V and J genes are TRBV15 and TRBJ1-2; no clear D gene. Germline values: CDR1 LNHNV, CDR2 YYDKDF (reference sequence). The V gene lost 0 bases and the J gene lost 2 bases, with 7 bases spanning the gap. The CDR3 is 14 residues long. The CDR3 protein is CATSRDASNYGYTF. The CDR3 coding sequence is TGTGCCACCAGCAGAGATGCGTCCAACTATGGCTACACCTTC. Full variable domain (remainder filled in from reference TRBV15 and TRBJ1-2): DAMVIQNPRYQVTQFGKPVTLSCSQTLNHNVMYWYQQKSSQAPKLLFHYYDKDFNNEADTPDNFQSRRPNTSFCFLDIRSPGLGDTAMYLCATSRDASNYGYTFGSGTRLTVV.

This clone was counted once. The chain couples TRBV4-2 to TRBJ2-5; D possibly corresponds to TRBD2 (7 bases). This CDR3 spans 16 amino acids. The V and J ends lost 4 bases and 5 bases respectively, with 20 bases between them. Germline CDR1 is LGHNA and CDR2 is YNFKEQ. The CDR3 DNA is TGTGCCAGCAGCCTGATGACGGTCGAGGGGGGGGAGACCCAGTACTTC. This encodes CASSLMTVEGGETQYF.

The gene calls are TRBV14 and TRBJ1-5; 9 bases are shared with TRBD1. V was pared by 4 bases and J by 3 bases, with 7 bases of the junction left unmatched. The CDR3 spans 16 residues. In germline, CDR1 is SGHDN, CDR2 FVKESK. In DNA, the CDR3 is TGTGCCAGCAGCCTACAGGGGGCGGGCCTCAATCAGCCCCAGCATTTT. Its translation: CASSLQGAGLNQPQHF.

This rearrangement joins TRBV5-6 to TRBJ1-2, with a tentative D call TRBD1 (5 bases). CDR1 and CDR2 from the germline V gene are SGHDT and YYEEEE. This CDR3 has 15 amino acids. Trimming removed 5 bases from V and 1 base from J, with 15 bases in between. This CDR3 is CASSHGTANNYGYTF. In nucleotides, the CDR3 is TGTGCCAGCAGTCACGGGACTGCCAATAACTATGGCTACACCTTC.

The J gene is TRBJ1-4, the V gene TRBV3-1 (or the pseudogene TRBV3-2); 7 nucleotides line up with TRBD1. Trimming at V came to 4 bases and at J to 1 base, leaving 6 bases not matched to a gene. Germline-derived CDR1 and CDR2 are LGHDT and YNNKEL (reference sequence). The CDR3 length is 16 residues. CDR3 nucleotide sequence: TGTGCCAGCAGCCGTGGGGACAGACAAACTAATGAAAAACTGTTTTTT. Translated, it gives CASSRGDRQTNEKLFF.

V and J are TRBV19 and TRBJ1-6, with D possibly TRBD1 on 5 matching bases. V lost 3 bases and J lost 10, with 19 bases in between. This CDR3 region has 16 residues. The germline V gene has CDR1 LNHDA and CDR2 SQIVND (reference sequence). As DNA, the CDR3 is TGTGCCAGTAGTATCGGGCAGGGATCCGGCTGGTCACCCCTCCACTTT. Translated, it gives CASSIGQGSGWSPLHF.

A few counts support this clone. The rearrangement links TRBV29-1 to TRBJ1-1, with 9 bases lining up with TRBD1. The CDR3 totals 11 residues. Germline CDR1 SQVTM, CDR2 ANQGSEA. J was trimmed by 6 bases and V by 4 bases; bases with no gene match: 0. This chain's CDR3 is CSVGQGAEAFF. The CDR3, as DNA: TGCAGCGTTGGACAGGGGGCTGAAGCTTTCTTT.

This clone has just a few counts. This CDR3 is also generated by other DNA sequences in the sample. The CDR3 nucleotides read TGTGCCAGCAGCTTAACATTCGGCAATCAGCCCCAGCATTTT. It translates to CASSLTFGNQPQHF. V usage is TRBV7-2 and J usage is TRBJ1-5; no firm D call. CDR1 and CDR2 from the germline V gene are SGHTA and FQGNSA. Trimming took 2 bases from V and 2 from J, leaving 7 bases between them. The CDR3 loop spans 14 amino acids. Based on the CDR3 plus reference TRBV7-2 and TRBJ1-5, the full variable domain is GAGVSQSPSNKVTEKGKDVELRCDPISGHTALYWYRQSLGQGLEFLIYFQGNSAPDKSGLPSDRFSAERTGGSVSTLTIQRTQQEDSAVYLCASSLTFGNQPQHFGDGTRLSIL.

This chain joins TRBV9 and TRBJ2-2; the D gene is possibly TRBD1 (6 bases). Trimming removed 4 bases at V and 6 bases at J, with 16 bases between. CDR1 and CDR2 from the germline V gene are SGDLS and YYNGEE. The CDR3 length is 15 residues. CDR3 DNA sequence: TGTGCCAGCAGCTCAGTACAGGGTTTATCCGGGGAGCTGTTTTTT. This sequence encodes CASSSVQGLSGELFF. Using reference TRBV9 and TRBJ2-2 for the parts outside the CDR3, the full variable domain is DSGVTQTPKHLITATGQRVTLRCSPRSGDLSVYWYQQSLDQGLQFLIQYYNGEERAKGNILERFSAQQFPDLHSELNLSSLELGDSALYFCASSSVQGLSGELFFGEGSRLTVL.

This sequence joins TRBV20-1 and TRBJ1-3; 8 nucleotides agree with TRBD1. There are 13 residues in the CDR3. Trimming cost V 3 bases and J 3 bases; bases outside gene matches: 1. CDR1 DFQATT and CDR2 SNEGSKA come from the germline V gene (reference sequence). CDR3 sequence (DNA): TGCAGTGCTAGTACAGGGGGTGGAAACACCATATATTTT. It translates to CSASTGGGNTIYF.

About this clone itself: The same CDR3 arises from other DNA sequences in this sample as well. J is TRBJ2-7 and V is TRBV9, with D unresolved. The CDR3 spans 14 residues. CDR1 and CDR2 (germline): SGDLS, YYNGEE. V lost 0 bases and J 0 bases, leaving 7 bases between the germline ends. The CDR3 is CASSVGGSSYEQYF. Written as DNA, the CDR3 is TGTGCCAGCAGCGTAGGCGGATCCTCCTACGAGCAGTACTTC.

Turning to this clone: The same CDR3 arises from other DNA sequences in this sample as well. The J gene is TRBJ2-2, the V gene TRBV19, with D possibly being TRBD1 (6 bases). Trimming pared 1 base from V and 3 bases from J, leaving 9 bases between. CDR3 length: 15 amino acids. Per the germline V gene, CDR1 is LNHDA and CDR2 is SQIVND (reference sequence). CDR3 in amino acids: CASSIAGVDTGELFF. CDR3 nucleotides: TGTGCCAGTAGTATAGCAGGGGTTGACACCGGGGAGCTGTTTTTT.

The genes are TRBV28 and TRBJ2-7; D remains ambiguous. The CDR3 is 14 residues long. Between the trimmed V and J ends, which lost 8 bases and 0 bases, there was a span of 14 bases. Germline CDR1 and CDR2: MDHEN and SYDVKM. CDR3 nucleotide sequence: TGTGCCAGCCGGGTCGGCTTGAGCTCCTACGAGCAGTACTTC. Translated: CASRVGLSSYEQYF.

The chain carries TRBV7-9 and TRBJ2-4; TRBD2 might be the D (6 bases). V lost 1 base and J lost 5, with 12 bases in between. Germline V gene lookup returns CDR1 SEHNR and CDR2 FQNEAQ (reference sequence). CDR3 length: 15 residues. This CDR3 reads CASSLGVGLENIQYF. CDR3 DNA sequence: TGTGCCAGCAGCTTAGGTGTGGGACTTGAAAACATTCAGTACTTC.